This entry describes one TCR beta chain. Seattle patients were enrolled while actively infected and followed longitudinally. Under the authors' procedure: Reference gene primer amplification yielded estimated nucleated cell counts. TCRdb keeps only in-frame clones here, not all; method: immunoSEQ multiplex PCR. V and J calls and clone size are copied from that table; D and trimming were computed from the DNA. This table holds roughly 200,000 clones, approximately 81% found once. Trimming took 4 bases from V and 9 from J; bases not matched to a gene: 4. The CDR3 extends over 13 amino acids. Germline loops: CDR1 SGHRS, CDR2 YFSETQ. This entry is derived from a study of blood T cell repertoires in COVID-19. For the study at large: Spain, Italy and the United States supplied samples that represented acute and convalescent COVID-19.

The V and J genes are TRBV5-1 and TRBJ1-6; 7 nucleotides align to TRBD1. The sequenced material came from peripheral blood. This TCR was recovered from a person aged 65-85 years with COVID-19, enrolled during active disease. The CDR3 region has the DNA TGCGCCAGCAGCAGGGACAGATTTTCACCCCTCCACTTT. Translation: CASSRDRFSPLHF. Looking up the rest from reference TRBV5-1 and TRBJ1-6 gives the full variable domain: KAGVTQTPRYLIKTRGQQVTLSCSPISGHRSVSWYQQTPGQGLQFLFEYFSETQRNKGNFPGRFSGRQFSNSRSEMNVSTLELGDSALYLCASSRDRFSPLHFGNGTRLTVT.